One sample yielded the 3 T cell receptor beta chains listed below, sequenced in a study of PD-L1 blockade in urothelial cancer. Profiling relied on immunoSEQ multiplex PCR, and the TCRdb table lists in-frame clones only, not all of them. The profile shows more than 30,000 clones, roughly 82% of them singletons. The sample was PBMCs, taken around atezolizumab (anti-PD-L1) treatment. The receptor set was obtained from a man aged 55 to 70 with urothelial cancer.

The V call is TRBV5-5, the J call TRBJ2-2; 8 bases agree with TRBD2. Germline lookup yields CDR1 SGHKS and CDR2 YYEKEE (reference sequence). V shed 1 base and J 6 bases; nucleotides not matched to a gene: 5. The CDR3 runs 15 residues. The CDR3 is CASSLQTSVPGELFF. For the CDR3, the DNA is TGTGCCAGCAGCTTGCAGACTAGCGTTCCCGGGGAGCTGTTTTTT.

V usage is TRBV4-2 and J usage is TRBJ2-7; 10 bases fit TRBD2. The CDR3 sequence is 17 residues long. Trimming removed 4 bases from V and 0 bases from J; junction bases left unmatched: 9. Germline loops: CDR1 LGHNA, CDR2 YNFKEQ. The CDR3 DNA reads as TGTGCCAGCAGCCCCTTACGGGGGACTAGCGCCTCCTACGAGCAGTACTTC. This gives the protein CASSPLRGTSASYEQYF.

This rearrangement joins TRBV30 to TRBJ2-6, with 8 bases fitting TRBD1. The CDR3 extends over 15 amino acids. With 3 bases clipped from V and 3 bases from J, the junction kept 4 bases outside the gene matches. CDR1 is GTSNPN and CDR2 is SVGIG in the germline V gene (reference sequence). In DNA, the CDR3 is TGTGCCTGGAGCTCCAGGGGGCTTGGGGCCAACGTCCTGACTTTC. Its protein is CAWSSRGLGANVLTF.